This is a list of T cell receptor beta chains from one sample in a study of cytomegalovirus exposure and HLA in healthy donors. Some clones are missing from TCRdb's copy, which holds only in-frame ones; the method was immunoSEQ multiplex PCR. This sample has around 160,000 clones; 79% occur once, and the top ten carry about 6.9%. The sample comprised PBMCs. Source of these receptors: a woman aged 40 to 49 in good health and CMV-seropositive. Both conserved end residues are part of each CDR3. The D gene is left open where the match is weak. Rows give clone size only sometimes, using once, few, many, or a class for an expanded clone.

v_gene: TRBV5-1; d_gene: TRBD1; abundance: once; j_gene: TRBJ1-2; CDR3aa: CASSQDRPSVDGSYTF; CDR3nt: TGCGCCAGCAGCCAGGACAGGCCTTCAGTCGATGGGAGCTACACCTTC
v_gene: TRBV7-2; d_gene: TRBD2; abundance: few; j_gene: TRBJ2-3; CDR3aa: CASSSGLAGGADTQYF; CDR3nt: TGTGCCAGCAGCTCCGGACTAGCGGGGGGTGCAGATACGCAGTATTTT
v_gene: TRBV5-1; d_gene: TRBD2; abundance: .; j_gene: TRBJ2-1; CDR3aa: CASSLVLAGSYNEQFF; CDR3nt: TGCGCCAGCAGCTTGGTCCTAGCGGGGAGCTACAATGAGCAGTTCTTC
v_gene: TRBV5-1; d_gene: TRBD2; abundance: .; j_gene: TRBJ2-1; CDR3aa: CASSLGGGPNEQFF; CDR3nt: TGCGCCAGCAGCTTGGGCGGGGGGCCCAATGAGCAGTTCTTC
v_gene: TRBV5-6; d_gene: .; abundance: .; j_gene: TRBJ1-2; CDR3aa: CASSTDRPNYGYTF; CDR3nt: TGTGCCAGCAGCACCGACAGACCTAACTATGGCTACACCTTC
v_gene: TRBV30; d_gene: .; abundance: .; j_gene: TRBJ2-1; CDR3aa: CAWSVPKAGANEQFF; CDR3nt: TGTGCCTGGAGTGTCCCGAAGGCGGGGGCGAATGAGCAGTTCTTC
v_gene: TRBV11-3; d_gene: .; abundance: .; j_gene: TRBJ2-2; CDR3aa: CASSLAIASGELFF; CDR3nt: TGTGCCAGCAGCTTAGCGATAGCAAGCGGGGAGCTGTTTTTT
v_gene: TRBV10-3; d_gene: .; abundance: .; j_gene: TRBJ1-2; CDR3aa: CASEAENYGYTF; CDR3nt: TGTGCCTCAGAGGCCGAGAACTATGGCTACACCTTC
v_gene: TRBV6-5; d_gene: .; abundance: .; j_gene: TRBJ2-2; CDR3aa: CASSYQGGNTGELFF; CDR3nt: TGTGCCAGCAGTTACCAAGGGGGGAACACCGGGGAGCTGTTTTTT
v_gene: TRBV5-4; d_gene: TRBD2; abundance: .; j_gene: TRBJ2-1; CDR3aa: CASSLGGTSGRNEQFF; CDR3nt: TGTGCCAGCAGCTTGGGGGGGACTAGCGGGCGGAATGAGCAGTTCTTC
v_gene: TRBV14; d_gene: TRBD2; abundance: .; j_gene: TRBJ2-3; CDR3aa: CASSPLPGLASDTQYF; CDR3nt: TGTGCCAGCAGCCCGCTCCCGGGACTAGCATCAGATACGCAGTATTTT
v_gene: TRBV5-1; d_gene: .; abundance: .; j_gene: TRBJ2-5; CDR3aa: CASSSPEVAEETQYF; CDR3nt: TGCGCCAGCAGCTCCCCCGAGGTAGCGGAAGAGACCCAGTACTTC
v_gene: TRBV5-4; d_gene: .; abundance: few; j_gene: TRBJ2-5; CDR3aa: CASSLSGGTLHQETQYF; CDR3nt: TGTGCCAGCAGCTTGAGCGGAGGGACTCTTCACCAAGAGACCCAGTACTTC